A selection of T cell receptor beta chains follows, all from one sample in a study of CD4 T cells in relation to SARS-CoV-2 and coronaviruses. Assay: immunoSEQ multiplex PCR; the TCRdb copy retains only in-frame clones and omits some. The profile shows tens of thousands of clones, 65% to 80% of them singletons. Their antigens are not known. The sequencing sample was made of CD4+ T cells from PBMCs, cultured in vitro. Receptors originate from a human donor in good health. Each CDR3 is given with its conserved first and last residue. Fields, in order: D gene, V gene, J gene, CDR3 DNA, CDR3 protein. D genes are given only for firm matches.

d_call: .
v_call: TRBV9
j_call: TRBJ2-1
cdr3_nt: TGTGCCAGCAGCGTAGTGGGAGAGGCTCATGAGCAGTTCTTC
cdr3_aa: CASSVVGEAHEQFF

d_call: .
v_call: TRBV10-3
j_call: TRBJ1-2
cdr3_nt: TGTGCCATCAAGGAAGAGGGCGCGTTTCCTACCTATGGCTACACCTTC
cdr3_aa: CAIKEEGAFPTYGYTF

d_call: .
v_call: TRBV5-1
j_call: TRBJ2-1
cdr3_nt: TGCGCCAGCAGCTTGGTAGGGCTACAAGGGGTTGAGCAGTTCTTC
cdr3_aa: CASSLVGLQGVEQFF

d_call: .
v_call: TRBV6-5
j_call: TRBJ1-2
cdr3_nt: TGTGCCAGCAGTTACAGGGAATCGGATGGCTACACCTTC
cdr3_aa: CASSYRESDGYTF

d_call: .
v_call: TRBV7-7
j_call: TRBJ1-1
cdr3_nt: TGTGCCAGCAGCTTACAGTGGAACACTGAAGCTTTCTTT
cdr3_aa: CASSLQWNTEAFF

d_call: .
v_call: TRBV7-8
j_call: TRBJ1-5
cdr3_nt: TGTGCCAGCAGCCCCTTCAGACGGCGCAATCAGCCCCAGCATTTT
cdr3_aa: CASSPFRRRNQPQHF

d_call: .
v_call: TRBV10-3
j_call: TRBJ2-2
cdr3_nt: TGTGCCACCTTGGCCGAAGGGAACACCGGGGAGCTGTTTTTT
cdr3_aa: CATLAEGNTGELFF

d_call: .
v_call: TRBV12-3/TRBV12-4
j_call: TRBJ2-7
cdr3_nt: TGTGCCAGCAGCCCCAACTCCTACGAGCAGTACTTC
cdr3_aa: CASSPNSYEQYF

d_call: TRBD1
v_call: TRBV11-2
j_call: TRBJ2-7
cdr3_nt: TGTGCCAGCAGCTCCGGGACAGGGGGGTCCTACGAGCAGTACTTC
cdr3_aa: CASSSGTGGSYEQYF

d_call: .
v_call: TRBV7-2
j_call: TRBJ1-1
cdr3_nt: TGTGCCAGCAGCTTAGTAGGGCAGGGGAACACTGAAGCTTTCTTT
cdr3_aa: CASSLVGQGNTEAFF

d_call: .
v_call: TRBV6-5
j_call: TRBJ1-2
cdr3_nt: TGTGCCAGCAGTTACCTAGGACGAGGGTATGGCTACACCTTC
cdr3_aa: CASSYLGRGYGYTF

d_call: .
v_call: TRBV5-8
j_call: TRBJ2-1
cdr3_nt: TGTGCCAGCAGCTTGGACAGAGGGGAGCAGTTCTTC
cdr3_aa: CASSLDRGEQFF

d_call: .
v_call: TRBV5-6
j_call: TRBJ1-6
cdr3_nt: TGTGCCAGCAGCTTTTTCTATAATTCACCCCTCCACTTT
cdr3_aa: CASSFFYNSPLHF

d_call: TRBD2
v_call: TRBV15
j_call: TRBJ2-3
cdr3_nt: TGTGCCACCAGCGCCCGACTAGCGGGGGGGCGGACAGATACGCAGTATTTT
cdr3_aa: CATSARLAGGRTDTQYF

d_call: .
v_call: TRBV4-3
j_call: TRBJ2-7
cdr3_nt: TGCGCCAGCAGCCAAGTATGGGATCAATCCTACGAGCAGTACTTC
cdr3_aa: CASSQVWDQSYEQYF

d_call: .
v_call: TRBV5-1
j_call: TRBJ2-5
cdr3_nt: TGCGCCAGCAGCTCGGACAGAGCGGGCCAAGAGACCCAGTACTTC
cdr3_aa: CASSSDRAGQETQYF

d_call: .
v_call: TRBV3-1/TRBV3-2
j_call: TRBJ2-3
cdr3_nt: TGTGCCAGCAGCCAAGGTTTCGGGCAGAGCACAGATACGCAGTATTTT
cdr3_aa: CASSQGFGQSTDTQYF

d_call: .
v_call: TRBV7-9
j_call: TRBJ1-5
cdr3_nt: TGTGCCAGCAGCCCCACGAGGGATCAGCCCCAGCATTTT
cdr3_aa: CASSPTRDQPQHF

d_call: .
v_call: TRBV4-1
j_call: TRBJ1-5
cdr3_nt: TGCGCCAGCAGCCAGGCGGGAAGCAATCAGCCCCAGCATTTT
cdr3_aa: CASSQAGSNQPQHF

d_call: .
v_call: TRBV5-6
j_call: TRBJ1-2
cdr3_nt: TGTGCCAGCAGCCTTGGGGGGGCCCCCTTCTATGGCTACACCTTC
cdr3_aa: CASSLGGAPFYGYTF

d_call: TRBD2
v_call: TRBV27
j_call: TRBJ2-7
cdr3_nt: TGTGCCAGCAGTTCACGGGAGGGCCTCGAGCAGTACTTC
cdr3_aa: CASSSREGLEQYF

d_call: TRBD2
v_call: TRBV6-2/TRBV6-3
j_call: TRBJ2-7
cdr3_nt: TGTGCCAGCAGTTACGAATTGACTAGCGGGGAGACCTACGAGCAGTACTTC
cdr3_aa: CASSYELTSGETYEQYF

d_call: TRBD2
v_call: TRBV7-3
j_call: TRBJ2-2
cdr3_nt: TGTGCCAGCAGACACTCGGGGGGGGTGGACGGGGAGCTGTTTTTT
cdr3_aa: CASRHSGGVDGELFF

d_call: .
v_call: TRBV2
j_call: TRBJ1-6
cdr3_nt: TGTGCCAGCAGTGGGGAGGGTGGCAGTTCCTATAATTCACCCCTCCACTTT
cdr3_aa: CASSGEGGSSYNSPLHF

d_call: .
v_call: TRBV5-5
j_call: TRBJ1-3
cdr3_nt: TGTGCCAGCAGCTTCCGACAGGACTCTGGAAACACCATATATTTT
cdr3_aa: CASSFRQDSGNTIYF

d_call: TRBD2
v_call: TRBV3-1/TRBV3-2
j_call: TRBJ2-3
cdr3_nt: TGTGCCAGCAGCCAAACCGGGACTAGCGGGGGGCCAGATACGCAGTATTTT
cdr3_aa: CASSQTGTSGGPDTQYF

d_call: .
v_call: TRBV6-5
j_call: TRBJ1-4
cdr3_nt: TGTGCCAGCAGTTACGGGGGGCAGGGTAATGAAAAACTGTTTTTT
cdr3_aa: CASSYGGQGNEKLFF